Sequencing of this T cell receptor (beta chain) was carried out in a study of regulatory T cells in long-lasting Graves disease. Overall study results and limits: Possibly, too few samples lowered accuracy. Relative to newly diagnosed Graves' patients, persistent ones had lower TCR diversity. Exclusively peripheral blood, rather than thyroid tissue, was studied.

Per the germline V gene, CDR1 is DFQATT and CDR2 is SNEGSKA (reference sequence). This CDR3 is 13 amino acids long. Arm-PCR of CDR3 regions and iRepertoire HTBI primers were used to build TCR beta libraries. TCRdb itself ran the multiplex PCR reads through MiXCR, one entry per CDR3 protein. The sample includes 360,000 or so distinct CDR3 sequences, approximately 25% seen only once; the top ten take approximately 27%. The sample's time point: persistent/refractory GD, antithyroid drugs over 5 years with positive TRAb. From RNA extracted from PBMCs, the TCR library was made. This clonotype was observed a handful of times. Its matching antigen is unknown. One end of the junction does not line up with germline, which may come from a read error.

Sequencing was performed on peripheral blood mononuclear cells (PBMCs), taken when the disease was refractory, from a patient treated with antithyroid drugs. This sequence originates from a woman aged 40 to 50 with Graves disease. The chain has TRBV20-1 and TRBJ2-2, with 8 bases that match TRBD2. The CDR3 here is CSVRLARDGELFF. DNA of the CDR3: TGCAGTGTTAGACTAGCGCGGGACGGGGAGCTGTTTTTT.